This T cell receptor (beta chain) comes out of a study of cytomegalovirus exposure and HLA in healthy donors (dated by TCRdb to 2016 to 2017). For the study in its entirety: In an earlier analysis of under 750 of the donors, around 290 Gb of sequence data and 90 million to 120 million unique TCR beta sequences from about 180 million T cells were reported. Typing coverage differed by locus: A, B, C, DRB1 and DQB1 were typed in about 629-640 donors, DQA1 in around 500, DPA1 in some 570, and DPB1 in just under 490. HLA typing included class I and class II loci at four-digit resolution. All discovery cohort repertoires had been generated using a single sequencing platform. Of the roughly 430 genotyped donors, about 84% fell in the genetic ancestry cluster associated with self-reported Caucasian donors. Donor age, sex, ethnicity and CMV serostatus were collected together with the repertoire data. A separate validation cohort of 100 to 150 different subjects was used in addition to the roughly 670-subject first cohort. Among 350 to 400 genotyped donors of the cohort, an average of approximately 240,000 unique TCR beta nucleotide sequences were sequenced per donor, roughly 18% of them non-productive. To decide whether each TCR beta V gene segment behaved as functional or pseudogenic, an earlier analysis of some 540 of the donors relied on high-throughput TCR beta sequencing. Rather than drawing on any new phenotypic data, the later analysis identified candidate immune exposures from TCR beta sequences and the way those sequences occurred across donors. Roughly 300 gigabases of sequencing data and around 88 million unique TCR sequences made up an early release that covered 640 HLA-typed donors. A later analysis re-examined previously published TCR beta repertoires from several hundred donors and added high-resolution HLA genotyping to investigate patterns of TCR occurrence. A later genetic analysis took genome-wide SNP genotypes for about 55% of the 666 donors and used that subset as a discovery cohort. A handful of DR-DQ haplotypes were handled as single units for association and clustering because linkage in the cohort was strong. High-throughput TCR immunosequencing, statistical association of individual TCRs with disease status, and machine learning were combined to predict cytomegalovirus infection status. The study profiled the T cell repertoires of approximately 700 subjects by immunosequencing and related them to cytomegalovirus serostatus. The aim of the study was to test whether cataloging public T cell receptors could identify signatures of past pathogen exposure. What the study reported, not specific to this receptor: While some public TCRs were present in many individuals, most TCR sequences turned up only very rarely across donors. Broadly in line with IMGT annotations, most TCR beta V segments showed up in productive rearrangements about 87% or about 30% of the time in an earlier analysis of several hundred of the donors. In this cohort, only TCR beta chains were sequenced, and detectable features were limited by the absence of alpha or paired-chain data. According to a later genetic analysis, donors in an Asian-associated ancestry cluster had fewer N-insertions in productive TCRs than the approximately 630-donor mean. The 87-base-pair reads could not distinguish some IMGT-functional V segments, including TRBV6-2 and TRBV6-3, so those segments were excluded. The sequencing pipeline was judged likely to have produced a cluster of highly shared sequence variants as a technical artifact. A later analysis found that most CMV-associated TCR beta chains appeared HLA-restricted, with HLA associations seemingly driven largely by CMV exposure. Because counts were too low, 15 to 20 rarely observed V segments, including chromosome 9 orphons, were excluded from the earlier analysis of some 590 of the donors. Linkage disequilibrium might explain the correlated functional status among segregating V segments, but an unknown experimental factor could not be excluded. The authors suggested that the approach could potentially be generalized to other disease states and immunological phenotypes. The study gave a list of some 150 TCR beta chains associated with cytomegalovirus. Assigning TCR associations to individual alleles was difficult when HLA alleles, especially DR and DQ, strongly co-occurred. In a later analysis, around 17,000 TCR beta sequences were associated with specific HLA alleles at a false discovery rate of 0.05. Presence/absence analyses assumed roughly uniform sequencing depth across donors, an assumption that may not hold. HLA typing was unavailable for some donors at each locus, so association tests used only the typed subset. A further reported finding was that TCR beta sequences accurately predicted the HLA-A and HLA-B alleles for most subjects in the first cohort. In a later analysis, several top co-occurrence clusters were reported to appear linked to parvovirus B19, influenza, CMV and Epstein-Barr virus. V-gene and J-gene trimming of TCR beta chains was associated with a missense DCLRE1C variant in a later genetic analysis, and the association was replicated in an independent cohort. In a later analysis, TCR association rates were found to vary across HLA loci, with the most associated TCRs seen for DRB1 alleles and the fewest for HLA-C alleles. In a later analysis, HLA-associated TCR beta chains showed more clonal expansion and lower generation probabilities than non-associated chains that were equally common. Cytomegalovirus status was reported to be diagnosed by the classifier with high specificity and sensitivity in both the original and validation cohorts. A few of the identified cytomegalovirus-associated TCR beta chains were confirmed in vitro to be specific for cytomegalovirus antigens. Immune exposure information for the cohort was limited to CMV serostatus.

The CDR3 goes from the cysteine to the phenylalanine over 19 residues. CDR3 DNA only is kept here, 57 bases in frame from base 1. V is pared back by 2 bases and J by 1 base, with 21 bases lying between the germline termini. CDR1 and CDR2, looked up from the germline V gene, are SGDLS and YYNGEE. A note on this clone: No cognate antigen has been identified for it. The input lacks base qualities; no much larger clone sits a single base away.

The protocol used for the library was the immunoSEQ multiplex PCR assay. The multiplex PCR relied on a mix of 60 forward primers for TCR Vbeta segments and 13 reverse primers for TCR Jbeta segments. Amplification of the CDR3 region of rearranged TCR beta genes was performed with a multiplex PCR assay on genomic DNA. Amplified TCR beta libraries were sequenced as 87-base-pair reads on the Illumina HiSeq System. In the paper's pipeline: Across the 700 or so repertoires, a later analysis counted some 80 million unique TCR beta chains, 9 million to 14 million of which were shared by at least two donors. To remove PCR and sequencing errors, raw reads were error-corrected and collapsed into unique sequences using a nearest-neighbor algorithm that merged closely related sequences. To assign V, D and J gene segments, CDR3 sequences were aligned to IMGT reference sequences. For a sequence to be retained, at least a six-nucleotide match to both a V gene segment and a J gene segment was required. Rearrangements were classified as productive when the CDR3 lacked stop codons and remained in frame with V and J, and all other rearrangements were classified as non-productive. Following IMGT convention, CDR3 was defined as the stretch from the second conserved V-encoded cysteine up to the conserved J-encoded phenylalanine. Sequences without an unambiguous match to a single V gene segment were excluded from the earlier analysis of a few hundred of the donors. An earlier analysis of approximately 590 of the donors called V segments functional above 56.7% productive rearrangements and segregating when the between-donor standard deviation exceeded 5%. A statistical classification framework was built for diagnosing cytomegalovirus status from the catalog of TCR beta chain sequences. In a later analysis, TCR nucleotide sequences were compared against IMGT/GENE-DB human TR gene sequences so that V and J genes could be assigned. The TCRdist pipeline was used in a later analysis to assign CDR3 sequences and most-parsimonious VDJ recombination scenarios. In a later analysis, each TCR beta chain was defined by its CDR3 amino acid sequence together with its V-gene family, and reads lacking a unique V-gene family were excluded. To address suspected cross-contamination and a sequencing artifact, a later analysis removed roughly 640 highly shared, low-generation-probability nucleotide sequences. A later analysis calculated a clonal expansion index for each public chain from normalized within-repertoire ranks of inferred template counts. Generation probabilities in a later analysis came from a VDJ recombination model fitted to out-of-frame rearrangements, and those results were checked against IGoR. In a later analysis, hypergeometric tests were used to score TCR-TCR, TCR-HLA and TCR-CMV co-occurrence, with a repertoire-size bias correction applied to TCR pairs. A later analysis estimated false discovery rates by permuting HLA or CMV assignments 20 times. A later analysis grouped co-occurring TCRs with DBSCAN, adding TCRdist sequence similarity when clustering within HLA-allele-positive subsets. For co-occurrence clustering, repertoires with fewer than 30,000 or more than 120,000 public chains were excluded, along with roughly 5 repertoires with anomalous nucleotide sharing. TCRdb re-hosts the immuneACCESS table, in-frame sequences only. Its copies lack some clones; in the studies checked, an unresolved V gene accounts for under half of them, and the cause for the rest is not known. The D gene and trimming were derived from the DNA, and the V and J assignments and clone size from that table. A total of around 160,000 clones appear in this sample, 75% to 80% of them only once. The ten largest make up about an eighth of the sample.

The cohort comprised 710 or so healthy bone marrow donors. All cohort members were sampled while nominally healthy, although unrecorded immune exposures were likely present. The donor was CMV seropositive and belonged to the group of 250 to 300 seropositive cohort members. Each donor provided a peripheral blood sample, and peripheral blood mononuclear cells were used for TCR beta sequencing. The Qiagen DNeasy Blood Extraction Kit was used to extract genomic DNA from the blood cell samples. Recombination joined TRBV9 with TRBJ2-2, with TRBD2 tentatively as D gene (7 bases match). The TCR sequence derives from a middle-aged man in good health and CMV-seropositive. Sequencing used PBMCs. The nucleotide sequence is given as TGTGCCAGCAGCGTGAGCCCCTCCGGTAGGGGGGGGAACACCGGGGAGCTGTTTTTT. Translated, it reads CASSVSPSGRGGNTGELFF.